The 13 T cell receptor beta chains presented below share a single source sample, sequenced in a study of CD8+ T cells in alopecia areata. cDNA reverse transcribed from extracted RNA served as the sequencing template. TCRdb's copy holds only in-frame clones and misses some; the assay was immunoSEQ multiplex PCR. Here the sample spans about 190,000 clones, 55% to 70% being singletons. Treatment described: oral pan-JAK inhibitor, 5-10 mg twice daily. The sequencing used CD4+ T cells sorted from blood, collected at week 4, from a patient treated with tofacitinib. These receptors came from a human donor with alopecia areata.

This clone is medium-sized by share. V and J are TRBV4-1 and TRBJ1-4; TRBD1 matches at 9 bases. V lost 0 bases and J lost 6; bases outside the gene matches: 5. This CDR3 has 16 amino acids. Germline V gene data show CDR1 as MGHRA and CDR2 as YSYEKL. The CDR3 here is CASSQEGGQGDEKLFF. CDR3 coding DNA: TGCGCCAGCAGCCAAGAGGGGGGACAGGGAGATGAAAAACTGTTTTTT.

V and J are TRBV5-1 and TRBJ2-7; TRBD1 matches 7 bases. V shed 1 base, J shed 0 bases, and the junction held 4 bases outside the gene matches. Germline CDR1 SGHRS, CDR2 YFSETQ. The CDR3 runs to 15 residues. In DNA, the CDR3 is TGCGCCAGCAGCTTGCAGGGGGTCAGCTCCTACGAGCAGTACTTC. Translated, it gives CASSLQGVSSYEQYF.

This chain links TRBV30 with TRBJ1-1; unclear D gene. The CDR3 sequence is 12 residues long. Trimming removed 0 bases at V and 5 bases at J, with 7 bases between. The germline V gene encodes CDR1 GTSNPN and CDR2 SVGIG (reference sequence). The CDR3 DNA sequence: TGTGCCTGGAGTGTAACGCTGACTGAAGCTTTCTTT. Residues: CAWSVTLTEAFF.

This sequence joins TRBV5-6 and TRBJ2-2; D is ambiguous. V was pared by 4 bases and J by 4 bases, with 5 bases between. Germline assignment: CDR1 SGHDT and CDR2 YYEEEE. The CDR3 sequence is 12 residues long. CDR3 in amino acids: CASSRPTGELFF. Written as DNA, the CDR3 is TGTGCCAGCAGCCGCCCCACCGGGGAGCTGTTTTTT.

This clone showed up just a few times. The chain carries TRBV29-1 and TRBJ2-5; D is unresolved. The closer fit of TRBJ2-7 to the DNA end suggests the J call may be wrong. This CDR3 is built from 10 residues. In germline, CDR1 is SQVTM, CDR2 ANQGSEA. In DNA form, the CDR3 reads TGCAGCGTTGCCAATGGCGAGCAGTACTTC. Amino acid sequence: CSVANGEQYF.

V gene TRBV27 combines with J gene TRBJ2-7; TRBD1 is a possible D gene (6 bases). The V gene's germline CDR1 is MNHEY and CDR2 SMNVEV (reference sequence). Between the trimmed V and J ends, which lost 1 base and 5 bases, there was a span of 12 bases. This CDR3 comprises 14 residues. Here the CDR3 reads CASSLWDTRNEQYF. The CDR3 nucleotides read TGTGCCAGCAGTTTATGGGACACCCGGAACGAGCAGTACTTC.

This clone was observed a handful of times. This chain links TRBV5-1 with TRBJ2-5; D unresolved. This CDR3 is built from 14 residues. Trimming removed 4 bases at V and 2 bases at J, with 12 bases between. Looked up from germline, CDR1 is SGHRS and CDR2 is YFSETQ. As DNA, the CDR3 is TGCGCCAGCAGCCAAAGGACGGATCAAGAGACCCAGTACTTC. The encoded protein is CASSQRTDQETQYF.

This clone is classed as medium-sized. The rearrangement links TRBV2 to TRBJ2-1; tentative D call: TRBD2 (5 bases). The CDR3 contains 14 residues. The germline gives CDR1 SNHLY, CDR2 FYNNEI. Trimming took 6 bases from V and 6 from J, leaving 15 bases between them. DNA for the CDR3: TGTGCCAGCAGCGAATCCGGACTCAGCAATGAGCAGTTCTTC. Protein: CASSESGLSNEQFF.

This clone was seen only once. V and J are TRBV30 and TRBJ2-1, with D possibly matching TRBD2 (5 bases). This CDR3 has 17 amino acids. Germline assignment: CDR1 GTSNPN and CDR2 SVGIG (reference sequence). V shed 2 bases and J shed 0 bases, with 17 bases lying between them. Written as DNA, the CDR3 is TGTGCCTGGAGTCCCCCGAGGAGCGGCCCCTCCTACAATGAGCAGTTCTTC. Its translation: CAWSPPRSGPSYNEQFF.

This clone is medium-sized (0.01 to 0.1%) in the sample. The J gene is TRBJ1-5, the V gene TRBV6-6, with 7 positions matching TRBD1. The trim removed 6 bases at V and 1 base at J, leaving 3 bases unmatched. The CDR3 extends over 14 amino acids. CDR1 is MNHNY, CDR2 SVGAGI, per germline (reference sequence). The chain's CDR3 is CASRYRGSNQPQHF. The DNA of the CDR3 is TGTGCCAGCAGATACAGGGGAAGCAATCAGCCCCAGCATTTT.

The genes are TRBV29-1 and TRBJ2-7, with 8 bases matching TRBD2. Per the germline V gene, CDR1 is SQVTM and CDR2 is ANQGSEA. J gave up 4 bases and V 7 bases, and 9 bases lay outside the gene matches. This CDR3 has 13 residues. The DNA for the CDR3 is TGCAGCGGGAGCGGGGGACCCGCATACGAGCAGTACTTC. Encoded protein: CSGSGGPAYEQYF.

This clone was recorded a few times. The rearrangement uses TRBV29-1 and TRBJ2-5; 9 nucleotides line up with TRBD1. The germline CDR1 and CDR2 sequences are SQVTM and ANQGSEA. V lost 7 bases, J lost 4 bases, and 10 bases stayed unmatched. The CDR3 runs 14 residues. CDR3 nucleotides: TGCAGCGGCACCCGGGACAGGGTAGGAGAGACCCAGTACTTC. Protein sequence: CSGTRDRVGETQYF.

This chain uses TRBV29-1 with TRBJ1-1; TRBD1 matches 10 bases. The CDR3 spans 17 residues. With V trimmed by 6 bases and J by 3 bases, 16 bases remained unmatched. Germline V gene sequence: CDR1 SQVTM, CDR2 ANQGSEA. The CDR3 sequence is CSVTGTGAGWGYTEAFF. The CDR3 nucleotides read TGCAGCGTGACCGGGACAGGGGCGGGATGGGGGTACACTGAAGCTTTCTTT.